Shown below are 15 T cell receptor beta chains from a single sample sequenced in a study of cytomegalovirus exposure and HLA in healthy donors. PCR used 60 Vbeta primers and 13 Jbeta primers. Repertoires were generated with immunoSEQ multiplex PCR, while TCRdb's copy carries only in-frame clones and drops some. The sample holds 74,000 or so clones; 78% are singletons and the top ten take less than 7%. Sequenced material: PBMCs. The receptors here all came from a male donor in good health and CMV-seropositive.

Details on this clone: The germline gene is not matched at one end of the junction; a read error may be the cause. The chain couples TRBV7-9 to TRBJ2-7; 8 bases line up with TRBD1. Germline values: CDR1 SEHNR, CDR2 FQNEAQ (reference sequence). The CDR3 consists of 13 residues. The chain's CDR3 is CSSSLTGANEQYF. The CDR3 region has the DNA TGTTCCAGCAGCTTGACAGGGGCAAACGAGCAGTACTTC.

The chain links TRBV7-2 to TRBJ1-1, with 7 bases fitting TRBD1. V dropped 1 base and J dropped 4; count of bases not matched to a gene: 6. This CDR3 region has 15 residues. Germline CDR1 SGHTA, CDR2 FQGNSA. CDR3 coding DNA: TGTGCCAGCAGCTTAGACAGGGGTTCTTTCACTGAAGCTTTCTTT. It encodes CASSLDRGSFTEAFF.

The CDR3 nucleotides are TGTGCCAGCAGCTCGGGAGAACTAGTGTTCGGGCAGTTCTTC. The encoded protein is CASSSGELVFGQFF. This chain joins TRBV11-2 and TRBJ2-1; tentatively, D is TRBD2 (6 bases). V was trimmed by 4 bases and J by 12 bases, leaving 19 bases between them. This CDR3 has 14 residues. Germline values: CDR1 SGHAT, CDR2 FQNNGV.

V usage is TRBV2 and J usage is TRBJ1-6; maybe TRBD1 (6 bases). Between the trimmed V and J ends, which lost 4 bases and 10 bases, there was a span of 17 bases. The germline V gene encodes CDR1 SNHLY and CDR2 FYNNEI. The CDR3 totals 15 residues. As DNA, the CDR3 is TGTGCCAGCAGTGCGGCGGCAACAGGGAACTCACCCCTCCACTTT. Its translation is CASSAAATGNSPLHF.

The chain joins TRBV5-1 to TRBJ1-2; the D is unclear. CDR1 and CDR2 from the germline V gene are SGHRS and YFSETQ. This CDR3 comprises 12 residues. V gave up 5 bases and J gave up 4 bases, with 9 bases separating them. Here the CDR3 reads CASSLDTYGYTF. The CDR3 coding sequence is TGCGCCAGCAGTCTCGACACCTATGGCTACACCTTC.

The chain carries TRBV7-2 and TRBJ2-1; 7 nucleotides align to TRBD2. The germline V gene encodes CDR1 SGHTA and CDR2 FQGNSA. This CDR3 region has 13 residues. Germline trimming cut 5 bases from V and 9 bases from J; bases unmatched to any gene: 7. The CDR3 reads CASSNGLDSEQFF. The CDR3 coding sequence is TGTGCCAGCAGCAATGGACTAGACAGTGAGCAGTTCTTC.

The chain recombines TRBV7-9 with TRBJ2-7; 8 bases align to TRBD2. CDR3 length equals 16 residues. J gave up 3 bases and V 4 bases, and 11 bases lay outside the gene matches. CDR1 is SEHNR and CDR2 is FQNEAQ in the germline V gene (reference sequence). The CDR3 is CASSSYPSGGLYEQYF. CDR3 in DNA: TGTGCCAGCAGCTCCTACCCGTCGGGGGGGCTCTACGAGCAGTACTTC.

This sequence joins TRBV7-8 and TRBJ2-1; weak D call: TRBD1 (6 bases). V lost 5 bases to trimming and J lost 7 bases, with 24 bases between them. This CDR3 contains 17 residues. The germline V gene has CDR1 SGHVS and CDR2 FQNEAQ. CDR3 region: CASSNLGAQSNSNEQFF. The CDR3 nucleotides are TGTGCCAGCAGCAACCTGGGGGCGCAATCGAATAGTAATGAGCAGTTCTTC.

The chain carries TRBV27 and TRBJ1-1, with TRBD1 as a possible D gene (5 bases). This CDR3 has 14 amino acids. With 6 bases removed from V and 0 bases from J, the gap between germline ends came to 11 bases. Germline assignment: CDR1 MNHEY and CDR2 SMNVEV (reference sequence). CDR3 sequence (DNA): TGTGCCAGCAGGTCACGGACACTGAACACTGAAGCTTTCTTT. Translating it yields CASRSRTLNTEAFF.

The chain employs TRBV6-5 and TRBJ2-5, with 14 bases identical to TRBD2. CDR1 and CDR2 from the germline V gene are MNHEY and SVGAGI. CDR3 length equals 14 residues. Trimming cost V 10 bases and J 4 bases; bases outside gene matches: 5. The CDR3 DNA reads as TGTGCCACGACTAGCGGGGGGGCGGGAGAGACCCAGTACTTC. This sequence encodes CATTSGGAGETQYF.

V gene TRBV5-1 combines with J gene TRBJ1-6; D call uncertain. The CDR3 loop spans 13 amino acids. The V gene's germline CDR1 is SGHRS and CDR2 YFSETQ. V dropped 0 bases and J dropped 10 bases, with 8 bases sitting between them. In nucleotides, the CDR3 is TGCGCCAGCAGCTTGGACGGGAAATCACCCCTCCACTTT. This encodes CASSLDGKSPLHF.

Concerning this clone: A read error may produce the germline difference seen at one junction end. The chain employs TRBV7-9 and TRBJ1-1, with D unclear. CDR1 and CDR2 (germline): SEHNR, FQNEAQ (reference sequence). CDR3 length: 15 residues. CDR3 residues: CSSSSPGGRNTEAFF. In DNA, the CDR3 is TGTTCCAGCAGCTCGCCGGGAGGCAGGAACACTGAAGCTTTCTTT.

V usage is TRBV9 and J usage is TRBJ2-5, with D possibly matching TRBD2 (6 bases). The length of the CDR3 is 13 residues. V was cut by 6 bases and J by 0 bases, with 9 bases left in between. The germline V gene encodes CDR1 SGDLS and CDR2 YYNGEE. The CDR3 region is CASKRDYQETQYF. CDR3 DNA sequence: TGTGCCAGCAAACGGGACTACCAAGAGACCCAGTACTTC.

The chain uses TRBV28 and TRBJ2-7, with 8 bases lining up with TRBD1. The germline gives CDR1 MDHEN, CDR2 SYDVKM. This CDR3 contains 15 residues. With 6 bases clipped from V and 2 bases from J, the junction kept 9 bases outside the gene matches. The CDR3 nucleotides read TGTGCCAGCAGCAATCAGGGGGCGCTTACCTACGAGCAGTACTTC. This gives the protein CASSNQGALTYEQYF.

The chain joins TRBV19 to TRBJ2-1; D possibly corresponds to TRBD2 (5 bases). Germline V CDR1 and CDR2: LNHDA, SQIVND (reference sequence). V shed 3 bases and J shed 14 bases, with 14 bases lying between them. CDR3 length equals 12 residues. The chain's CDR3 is CASSITSGPEFF. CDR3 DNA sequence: TGTGCCAGTAGTATTACTAGTGGTCCAGAGTTCTTC.